Each of the 24 T cell receptor beta chains below was sequenced from the same sample in a study of blood T cell repertoires in COVID-19. TCRdb keeps only in-frame clones here, not all; method: immunoSEQ multiplex PCR. This table holds about 260,000 clones, less than 90% found once. Input material: peripheral blood. These receptors came from a man aged 55 to 70 who had recovered from COVID-19.

The chain recombines TRBV24-1 with TRBJ1-2; 8 positions agree with TRBD1. Germline loops: CDR1 KGHDR, CDR2 SFDVKD. The CDR3 runs 13 residues. Losses at the gene ends were 2 bases for V and 7 bases for J; bases not matched to a gene: 2. The CDR3 loop is CATSDSGGRGYTF. CDR3 sequence (DNA): TGTGCCACCAGTGATTCAGGGGGCCGTGGCTACACCTTC.

The chain couples TRBV6-5 to TRBJ1-1; the match to TRBD1 covers 7 bases. V dropped 7 bases and J dropped 3; count of bases not matched to a gene: 5. Germline V gene data show CDR1 as MNHEY and CDR2 as SVGAGI. This CDR3 spans 13 amino acids. This CDR3 reads CASTEGAYTEAFF. CDR3 coding DNA: TGTGCCAGCACCGAGGGGGCCTACACTGAAGCTTTCTTT.

This clone occurred once. The chain employs TRBV11-2 and TRBJ2-1, with TRBD1 as a possible D gene (5 bases). This CDR3 is built from 15 residues. The germline gives CDR1 SGHAT, CDR2 FQNNGV. Trimming cost V 2 bases and J 2 bases, with 10 bases left between them. The CDR3 here is CASSLRQLPYNEQFF. The CDR3 coding sequence is TGTGCCAGCAGCTTACGACAGCTTCCCTACAATGAGCAGTTCTTC.

The V call is TRBV30, the J call TRBJ1-6; D is uncertain. V dropped 1 base and J dropped 10 bases, with 11 bases sitting between them. The CDR3 contains 13 residues. Germline CDR1 reads GTSNPN; CDR2 reads SVGIG (reference sequence). CDR3 bases: TGTGCCTGGAGTGCTGGCAGTTCCTCACCCCTCCACTTT. This codes for CAWSAGSSSPLHF.

The rearrangement links TRBV6-5 to TRBJ2-1, with D tentatively TRBD2 (5 bases). V was clipped by 0 bases and J by 2 bases, with 11 bases between them. The length of the CDR3 is 16 residues. CDR1 MNHEY and CDR2 SVGAGI come from the germline V gene. Written as DNA, the CDR3 is TGTGCCAGCAGTTACTCGTCGGGGTACACCTACAATGAGCAGTTCTTC. Amino acids: CASSYSSGYTYNEQFF.

The chain recombines TRBV6-2 or TRBV6-3 with TRBJ1-1; D remains ambiguous. The CDR3 contains 14 residues. V shed 0 bases and J shed 2 bases, with 7 bases lying between them. Germline V gives CDR1 MNHEY, CDR2 SVGEGT. CDR3 sequence: CASSYSPGNTEAFF. Here the CDR3 DNA reads TGTGCCAGCAGTTACTCGCCGGGAAACACTGAAGCTTTCTTT.

The gene calls are TRBV9 and TRBJ2-3, with 8 positions matching TRBD2. Per germline, CDR1 SGDLS and CDR2 YYNGEE. Germline trimming cut 3 bases from V and 3 bases from J; bases unmatched to any gene: 6. This CDR3 has 15 residues. CDR3 bases: TGTGCCAGCAGCGCCGGGGGGGCCGGTACAGATACGCAGTATTTT. This sequence encodes CASSAGGAGTDTQYF.

The chain combines TRBV11-2 with TRBJ2-1; D call uncertain. Germline assignment: CDR1 SGHAT and CDR2 FQNNGV. V was shortened by 3 bases and J by 7 bases, with 10 bases between the two germline ends. The CDR3 contains 13 residues. CDR3 in amino acids: CASSFMRINEQFF. The CDR3 DNA is TGTGCCAGCAGCTTTATGAGAATAAATGAGCAGTTCTTC.

V usage is TRBV18 and J usage is TRBJ2-3; 8 bases match TRBD2. CDR1 and CDR2 (germline): KGHSH, LQKENI. The CDR3 length is 16 residues. The V and J ends lost 1 base and 5 bases, in that order; junction bases with no gene match: 8. The CDR3 sequence: CASSPRWGSGEDTQYF. The DNA for the CDR3 is TGTGCCAGCTCACCACGGTGGGGTAGCGGGGAAGATACGCAGTATTTT.

This clone was found a few times. The rearrangement links TRBV11-1 to TRBJ2-7; 9 bases are shared with TRBD1. The CDR3 extends over 15 amino acids. Germline CDR1 SGHAT, CDR2 FQDESV (reference sequence). V trimming: 1 base; J trimming: 3 bases; junction bases outside the gene matches: 4. CDR3 sequence reads: CASSLVGQGNYEQYF. The CDR3 region has the DNA TGTGCCAGCAGCTTAGTAGGACAGGGGAACTACGAGCAGTACTTC.

This sequence joins TRBV7-2 and TRBJ2-6; no clear D. This CDR3 has 15 amino acids. Germline values: CDR1 SGHTA, CDR2 FQGNSA. The V end lost 6 bases, the J end lost 0 bases, and 9 bases lay between the germline ends. CDR3 sequence: CASSLISSGANVLTF. DNA for the CDR3: TGTGCCAGCAGTCTTATCAGCTCTGGGGCCAACGTCCTGACTTTC.

The V call is TRBV15, the J call TRBJ2-7, with TRBD1 identical over 7 bases. Trimming at V came to 1 base and at J to 6 bases, leaving 6 bases not matched to a gene. Per the germline V gene, CDR1 is LNHNV and CDR2 is YYDKDF (reference sequence). The CDR3 spans 14 residues. The CDR3 DNA sequence: TGTGCCACCAGCAGAGCGGGACAGAGACCCGAGCAGTACTTC. This encodes CATSRAGQRPEQYF. The entire variable domain, with the rest obtained from reference TRBV15 and TRBJ2-7, is as follows: DAMVIQNPRYQVTQFGKPVTLSCSQTLNHNVMYWYQQKSSQAPKLLFHYYDKDFNNEADTPDNFQSRRPNTSFCFLDIRSPGLGDTAMYLCATSRAGQRPEQYFGPGTRLTVT.

About this clone: This specimen includes other DNA sequences encoding the same CDR3. The chain has TRBV12-3 or TRBV12-4 and TRBJ1-1; no firm D call. CDR3 length: 11 residues. V gave up 6 bases and J gave up 2 bases, with 4 bases separating them. The DNA of the CDR3 is TGTGCCAGCAGGAGAAACACTGAAGCTTTCTTT. Translating gives CASRRNTEAFF.

V usage is TRBV4-2 and J usage is TRBJ2-6; tentatively, D is TRBD1 (5 bases). Per the germline V gene, CDR1 is LGHNA and CDR2 is YNFKEQ. The length of the CDR3 is 13 residues. V was trimmed by 6 bases and J by 3 bases, leaving 6 bases between them. In DNA, the CDR3 is TGTGCCAGCAGAGGGGTTGGGGCCAACGTCCTGACTTTC. It encodes CASRGVGANVLTF.

The genes are TRBV11-2 and TRBJ1-5, with D perhaps matching TRBD1 (6 bases). In germline, CDR1 is SGHAT, CDR2 FQNNGV. There are 15 residues in the CDR3. With 5 bases removed from V and 3 bases from J, the gap between germline ends came to 14 bases. The CDR3 nucleotides read TGTGCCAGCAGCCGAGGGACAAGCCTCAATCAGCCCCAGCATTTT. Its protein product is CASSRGTSLNQPQHF. The whole variable domain, filled in from reference TRBV11-2 and TRBJ1-5, reads EAGVAQSPRYKIIEKRQSVAFWCNPISGHATLYWYQQILGQGPKLLIQFQNNGVVDDSQLPKDRFSAERLKGVDSTLKIQPAKLEDSAVYLCASSRGTSLNQPQHFGDGTRLSIL.

V gene TRBV29-1 combines with J gene TRBJ1-4; D call uncertain. Germline CDR1 is SQVTM and CDR2 is ANQGSEA. The CDR3 covers 12 residues. Trimming took 4 bases from V and 4 from J, leaving 7 bases between them. CDR3 sequence: CSVAVLNEKLFF. The CDR3 DNA sequence: TGCAGCGTTGCGGTCCTTAATGAAAAACTGTTTTTT.

The chain carries TRBV5-1 and TRBJ1-2; 9 bases match TRBD1. J gave up 2 bases and V 0 bases, and 8 bases lay outside the gene matches. CDR3 length: 17 residues. CDR1 and CDR2 from the germline V gene are SGHRS and YFSETQ. The CDR3 region has the DNA TGCGCCAGCAGCTTGGGATCCGGGACAGGGTCCAACTATGGCTACACCTTC. Translated, it gives CASSLGSGTGSNYGYTF.

The chain joins TRBV13 to TRBJ2-3; 7 positions match TRBD1. This CDR3 is built from 15 residues. Germline CDR1 PRHDT, CDR2 FYEKMQ (reference sequence). V lost 5 bases, J lost 5 bases, and 10 bases stayed unmatched. CDR3 loop: CASSPTGVWGDTQYF. The CDR3 DNA reads as TGTGCCAGCAGCCCTACAGGGGTTTGGGGAGATACGCAGTATTTT.

This chain uses TRBV5-4 with TRBJ2-1; D perhaps matches TRBD2 (6 bases). Germline V gene data show CDR1 as SGHNT and CDR2 as YYREEE (reference sequence). This CDR3 is 17 amino acids long. V lost 4 bases, J lost 5 bases, and 22 bases lay in between. The CDR3 DNA follows: TGTGCCAGCAGCCCCGGGGGTCACATCCGGAGAGACAATGAGCAGTTCTTC. This sequence encodes CASSPGGHIRRDNEQFF.

The chain combines TRBV29-1 with TRBJ1-1, with TRBD1 matching 7 bases. The CDR3 consists of 16 residues. V lost 3 bases, J lost 8 bases, and 18 bases stayed unmatched. Germline V gives CDR1 SQVTM, CDR2 ANQGSEA. CDR3 loop: CSVDFRGQGVVLEAFF. Here the CDR3 DNA reads TGCAGCGTTGATTTTAGAGGGCAGGGGGTCGTGCTGGAAGCTTTCTTT.

This chain's CDR3 is CASSLEQGTEAFF. DNA of the CDR3: TGTGCCAGCAGCCTCGAACAGGGCACTGAAGCTTTCTTT. The V call is TRBV11-3, the J call TRBJ1-1, with D maybe TRBD1 (6 bases). V shed 5 bases and J shed 4 bases, with 11 bases lying between them. This CDR3 spans 13 amino acids. Germline-derived CDR1 and CDR2 are SGHNT and YENEEA.

The V and J genes are TRBV25-1 and TRBJ1-2, with 7 nucleotides matching TRBD1. The J segment lost 8 bases and the V segment lost 1 base, leaving 10 bases of the junction unmatched. Germline CDR1 and CDR2: MGHDK and SYGVNS. CDR3 length: 15 amino acids. CDR3 in DNA: TGTGCCAGCAGTGAATCCGGGACAGCTCGAAGAGGCTACACCTTC. Its protein product is CASSESGTARRGYTF.

The chain is built from TRBV7-2 and TRBJ2-7; D not resolved. The CDR3 is 12 residues long. Between the trimmed V and J ends, which lost 5 bases and 2 bases, there was a span of 7 bases. Germline lookup yields CDR1 SGHTA and CDR2 FQGNSA. The CDR3 spells CASSQVAYEQYF. DNA of the CDR3: TGTGCCAGCAGCCAAGTAGCCTACGAGCAGTACTTC.

This clone was detected once. The chain recombines TRBV20-1 with TRBJ2-5, with D perhaps matching TRBD2 (5 bases). Germline V gives CDR1 DFQATT, CDR2 SNEGSKA (reference sequence). The CDR3 length is 11 residues. V shed 6 bases and J shed 6 bases, with 11 bases lying between them. For the CDR3, the DNA is TGCAGTGCGAGGGCTGGAAAGACCCAGTACTTC. It yields the protein CSARAGKTQYF.